This record looks at one T cell receptor (beta chain) sequence and its context. Its specificity is not known. This entry is derived from a study of cytomegalovirus exposure and HLA in healthy donors. About the study: Tens of millions of unique TCRs from HLA-typed donors made up an early data release. Most donors, 70% to 85% of approximately 400 genotyped, fell in the Caucasian-associated ancestry cluster. General study points: Certain sequence variants were highly shared and formed a cluster, and this cluster was likely a sequencing artifact.

The donors (healthy individuals) were bone marrow donors. With 60 Vbeta and 13 Jbeta primers, the PCR was carried out. Only in-frame clones appear in the TCRdb table, and some are missing; sequencing was by immunoSEQ multiplex PCR. The profile shows approximately 160,000 clones, around four fifths of them singletons. This CDR3 is 13 amino acids long. Per the germline V gene, CDR1 is GTSNPN and CDR2 is SVGIG (reference sequence). V was cut by 5 bases and J by 2 bases, with 9 bases left in between. The chain joins TRBV30 to TRBJ2-2; D ambiguous. Material: PBMCs. The source is a male donor in good health and CMV-seropositive. The CDR3 bases are TGTGCCTGGTCGTACATAAACACCGGGGAGCTGTTTTTT. Its protein product is CAWSYINTGELFF.